The 21 T cell receptor beta chains below were found in one sample sequenced in a study of early T cells in non-severe SARS-CoV-2 infection. TCRdb analysed the 5' RACE reads with MiXCR anew, one entry per CDR3 protein. The sample lists 25,000 to 30,000 distinct CDR3 sequences, 4% to 5% occurring once. The specimen sequenced was whole blood. All receptors derive from an adult who was a healthcare worker with PCR-confirmed SARS-CoV-2 infection or an uninfected control (not recorded which).

The table lists this clonotype with a few counts. The chain combines TRBV3-1 with TRBJ2-7; TRBD1 matches 7 bases. CDR3 length: 14 amino acids. Germline V gene lookup returns CDR1 LGHDT and CDR2 YNNKEL (reference sequence). The J segment lost 7 bases and the V segment lost 5 bases, leaving 11 bases of the junction unmatched. CDR3 sequence (DNA): TGTGCCAGCAGCAAGGGACAGCTTACTTCGGAGCAGTACTTC. Its translation: CASSKGQLTSEQYF.

In its sample, this clonotype was seen a few times. This chain connects TRBV11-2 to TRBJ2-1; D is possibly TRBD2 (5 bases). Germline assignment: CDR1 SGHAT and CDR2 FQNNGV. Trimming cost V 0 bases and J 0 bases, with 9 bases left between them. The CDR3 is 16 residues long. CDR3 residues: CASSLDLGSSYNEQFF. The CDR3 DNA reads as TGTGCCAGCAGCTTAGATCTAGGGAGCTCCTACAATGAGCAGTTCTTC.

This clonotype is labeled as medium-sized. The rearrangement joins TRBV5-1 to TRBJ2-2; 11 bases are shared with TRBD2. Germline-derived CDR1 and CDR2 are SGHRS and YFSETQ. Trimming at V came to 3 bases and at J to 1 base, leaving 5 bases not matched to a gene. The CDR3 contains 17 residues. The CDR3 DNA is TGCGCCAGCAGCTCCCAAGGACTAGCGGGGAACACCGGGGAGCTGTTTTTT. Translation gives CASSSQGLAGNTGELFF. Drawing the rest from reference TRBV5-1 and TRBJ2-2, the complete variable domain is KAGVTQTPRYLIKTRGQQVTLSCSPISGHRSVSWYQQTPGQGLQFLFEYFSETQRNKGNFPGRFSGRQFSNSRSEMNVSTLELGDSALYLCASSSQGLAGNTGELFFGEGSRLTVL.

This clonotype showed up many times. The rearrangement uses TRBV20-1 and TRBJ1-4, with D unclear. V dropped 4 bases and J dropped 0 bases, with 9 bases sitting between them. Germline V gene sequence: CDR1 DFQATT, CDR2 SNEGSKA (reference sequence). This CDR3 contains 14 residues. The CDR3 DNA is TGCAGTGCTATGTGGGTTGCAACTAATGAAAAACTGTTTTTT. Amino acid sequence: CSAMWVATNEKLFF.

This clonotype appeared a few times. This rearrangement joins TRBV10-3 to TRBJ1-1; D possibly corresponds to TRBD1 (5 bases). Germline V lookup: CDR1 ENHRY, CDR2 SYGVKD. Trimming removed 8 bases at V and 5 bases at J, with 12 bases between. This CDR3 has 12 amino acids. The CDR3 spells CAIAGGGTEAFF. The CDR3 nucleotides read TGTGCCATCGCCGGCGGGGGAACTGAAGCTTTCTTT.

This clonotype was seen ten or more times. V and J are TRBV3-1 and TRBJ2-3; 7 bases line up with TRBD2. V shed 4 bases, J shed 0 bases, and the junction held 10 bases outside the gene matches. CDR1 and CDR2 from the germline V gene are LGHDT and YNNKEL (reference sequence). CDR3 length: 17 residues. The CDR3 bases are TGTGCCAGCAGCCGATGGTCTAGCGGAACTAGCACAGATACGCAGTATTTT. Amino acid sequence: CASSRWSSGTSTDTQYF.

By proportion, this clonotype is medium-sized. The chain is built from TRBV5-1 and TRBJ2-6; a weak D match, TRBD1 (7 bases). The CDR3 length is 17 residues. The ends were cut back, 3 bases at V and 3 bases at J, with 16 bases in the middle. CDR1 is SGHRS, CDR2 YFSETQ, per germline. The CDR3 nucleotides are TGCGCCAGCAGCTCACAGGGGACTTCTAGTGGGGCCAACGTCCTGACTTTC. Protein product: CASSSQGTSSGANVLTF.

This clonotype was seen many times. V gene TRBV20-1 combines with J gene TRBJ1-2; TRBD1 matches at 7 bases. The CDR3 consists of 13 residues. With V trimmed by 6 bases and J by 8 bases, 12 bases remained unmatched. The germline CDR1 and CDR2 sequences are DFQATT and SNEGSKA (reference sequence). The CDR3 DNA reads as TGCAGTGCCTATAAATTGACAGGGTTCGGCTACACCTTC. Translation: CSAYKLTGFGYTF.

This clonotype is deemed medium-sized. The chain combines TRBV4-2 with TRBJ1-6; perhaps TRBD1 as D (5 bases). Trimming cost V 0 bases and J 0 bases, with 15 bases left between them. Germline CDR1 and CDR2: LGHNA and YNFKEQ. The CDR3 totals 19 residues. The CDR3 coding sequence is TGTGCCAGCAGCCAAGATTGGGGCCGGTCCAGCTCCTATAATTCACCCCTCCACTTT. Protein: CASSQDWGRSSSYNSPLHF.

This clonotype was seen more than once but under ten times. This chain uses TRBV28 with TRBJ2-7, with 10 nucleotides matching TRBD1. This CDR3 is built from 15 residues. Germline-derived CDR1 and CDR2 are MDHEN and SYDVKM. V shed 6 bases and J 6 bases; nucleotides not matched to a gene: 11. CDR3 nucleotides: TGTGCCAGCAGGTCCCTCCAGGGACAGGGGATCGAGCAGTACTTC. As protein: CASRSLQGQGIEQYF.

This clonotype was counted many times. V is TRBV7-9 and J is TRBJ2-5; TRBD1 might be the D (6 bases). The CDR3 has 15 residues. The V gene lost 5 bases and the J gene lost 4 bases, with 17 bases spanning the gap. The germline gives CDR1 SEHNR, CDR2 FQNEAQ (reference sequence). The CDR3 nucleotides read TGTGCCAGCAGCCTAACAGGGTCGGTACGAGAGACCCAGTACTTC. Translation: CASSLTGSVRETQYF.

Here the CDR3 reads CASSFGGREQFF. Here the CDR3 DNA reads TGTGCCAGCAGCTTTGGTGGTCGCGAGCAGTTCTTC. This chain uses TRBV11-3 with TRBJ2-1; D is uncertain. The CDR3 covers 12 residues. Germline-derived CDR1 and CDR2 are SGHNT and YENEEA. Trimming removed 3 bases at V and 10 bases at J, with 10 bases between.

This clonotype turned up a few times. The chain links TRBV13 to TRBJ2-5, with TRBD2 identical over 8 bases. V shed 6 bases and J 6 bases; nucleotides not matched to a gene: 6. Looked up from germline, CDR1 is PRHDT and CDR2 is FYEKMQ (reference sequence). The CDR3 sequence is 13 residues long. The DNA of the CDR3 is TGTGCCAGCAGTCCGGGACTAGAAAAGACCCAGTACTTC. It yields the protein CASSPGLEKTQYF. The full variable domain, with the rest looked up from reference TRBV13 and TRBJ2-5, is AAGVIQSPRHLIKEKRETATLKCYPIPRHDTVYWYQQGPGQDPQFLISFYEKMQSDKGSIPDRFSAQQFSDYHSELNMSSLELGDSALYFCASSPGLEKTQYFGPGTRLLVL.

This chain joins TRBV6-6 and TRBJ1-6; 9 nucleotides line up with TRBD1. CDR3 length: 16 amino acids. Germline V gives CDR1 MNHNY, CDR2 SVGAGI (reference sequence). J was trimmed by 7 bases and V by 5 bases; bases with no gene match: 9. Written as DNA, the CDR3 is TGTGCCAGCAGTCGATCCCCCGACAGGGGGAATTCACCCCTCCACTTT. It encodes CASSRSPDRGNSPLHF.

This clonotype was counted many times. The chain is built from TRBV6-6 and TRBJ2-7; possibly TRBD2 for D (5 bases). Looked up from germline, CDR1 is MNHNY and CDR2 is SVGAGI (reference sequence). This CDR3 comprises 11 residues. With 5 bases removed from V and 7 bases from J, the gap between germline ends came to 9 bases. DNA of the CDR3: TGTGCCAGCAGTCCCCGAGGGGAGCAGTACTTC. Protein sequence: CASSPRGEQYF.

This clonotype showed up many times. This chain links TRBV2 with TRBJ1-1; D is uncertain. The V gene's germline CDR1 is SNHLY and CDR2 FYNNEI. This CDR3 comprises 13 residues. V lost 2 bases and J 7 bases, leaving 11 bases between the germline ends. The CDR3 DNA is TGTGCCAGCAGTGAAAGGTGGGCAGGTGAAGCTTTCTTT. It translates to CASSERWAGEAFF.

This sequence joins TRBV4-1 and TRBJ1-5; D gene uncertain. Germline CDR1 is MGHRA and CDR2 is YSYEKL. The CDR3 consists of 14 residues. V was cut by 0 bases and J by 9 bases, with 12 bases left in between. The CDR3 DNA follows: TGCGCCAGCAGCCAAGATCTTAGCCTCCGGCCCCAGCATTTT. Encoded protein: CASSQDLSLRPQHF.

Many counts were recorded for this clonotype. The chain links TRBV29-1 to TRBJ1-2; D gene ambiguous. The CDR3 is 12 amino acids. The germline V and J ends were trimmed by 3 bases and 5 bases, with 10 bases remaining between them. Germline V lookup: CDR1 SQVTM, CDR2 ANQGSEA. The CDR3 bases are TGCAGCGTTGACAGGCCGAAATATGGCTACACCTTC. Residues: CSVDRPKYGYTF.

There are many counts of this clonotype. The chain uses TRBV18 and TRBJ1-6; D is possibly TRBD1 (5 bases). V gave up 3 bases and J gave up 7 bases, with 13 bases separating them. Germline V gives CDR1 KGHSH, CDR2 LQKENI. There are 15 residues in the CDR3. CDR3 protein: CASSPVGTRNSPLHF. The CDR3, as DNA: TGTGCCAGCTCACCCGTAGGGACTCGCAATTCACCCCTCCACTTT.

This clonotype was observed a few times. This chain joins TRBV5-1 and TRBJ2-7; D not resolved. This CDR3 is built from 13 residues. Deletions cut 5 bases from V and 0 bases from J, with 9 bases between. Germline V CDR1 and CDR2: SGHRS, YFSETQ. The CDR3 loop is CASRKRDSYEQYF. CDR3 DNA: TGCGCCAGCAGGAAGCGAGACTCCTACGAGCAGTACTTC.

Many counts were recorded for this clonotype. The chain joins TRBV28 to TRBJ2-3; no clear D. This CDR3 has 16 amino acids. The germline V and J ends were trimmed by 7 bases and 5 bases, with 22 bases remaining between them. Germline CDR1 is MDHEN and CDR2 is SYDVKM. For the CDR3, the DNA is TGTGCCAGCACCCCCCGTGGACGACCGGGTGGAGATACGCAGTATTTT. It yields the protein CASTPRGRPGGDTQYF.